The 11 T cell receptor beta chains below come from one sample, sequenced in a study of vaccination effects on CD4 cells after COVID-19. Some clones are missing from TCRdb's copy, which holds only in-frame ones; the method was immunoSEQ multiplex PCR. This repertoire shows tens of thousands of clones, approximately 76% found once; its top ten account for about 3%. Antigens of these TCRs are unknown. Sequencing followed a ViraFEST assay step that expanded antigen-specific CD4+ T cells with viral peptide pools. Isolating CD4+ T cells followed more than eight days of culture. Having tested negative for nucleocapsid antibodies, the vaccine recipients showed no prior SARS-CoV-2 infection. This specimen was CD4+ T cells from PBMCs cultured with HCoV-NL63 spike peptides, taken before COVID-19 vaccination. The receptors were gathered from a human donor who received a COVID-19 vaccine.

This chain's CDR3 is CASRPVGGGPVETQYF. The CDR3 DNA reads as TGCGCCAGCCGTCCGGTTGGGGGGGGGCCTGTAGAGACCCAGTACTTC. The V gene is TRBV5-1, the J gene TRBJ2-5; tentatively, D is TRBD2 (7 bases). Germline loops: CDR1 SGHRS, CDR2 YFSETQ. V lost 7 bases and J lost 4, with 23 bases in between. CDR3 length: 16 residues.

This clone showed up just a few times. The chain carries TRBV7-3 and TRBJ2-2, with D possibly TRBD2 on 6 matching bases. Germline CDR1 reads SGHTA; CDR2 reads FQGTGA. Trimming removed 2 bases at V and 0 bases at J, with 7 bases between. The CDR3 covers 15 residues. The CDR3 DNA reads as TGTGCCAGCAGCTTAGGGACTTCGAACACCGGGGAGCTGTTTTTT. It specifies CASSLGTSNTGELFF.

The rearrangement joins TRBV3-1 (or the pseudogene TRBV3-2) to TRBJ1-2; maybe TRBD1 (5 bases). The CDR3 length is 13 residues. Germline CDR1 and CDR2: LGHDT and YNNKEL (reference sequence). V was clipped by 4 bases and J by 4 bases, with 10 bases between them. CDR3 amino acids: CASSPAGSYGYTF. CDR3 sequence (DNA): TGTGCCAGCAGCCCGGCAGGGAGCTATGGCTACACCTTC.

V is TRBV5-1 and J is TRBJ2-5, with TRBD2 matching 12 bases. This CDR3 region has 15 residues. Trimming removed 4 bases from V and 5 bases from J; junction bases left unmatched: 6. Germline loops: CDR1 SGHRS, CDR2 YFSETQ. The CDR3 sequence: CASSRLAGADETQYF. The CDR3 DNA reads TGCGCCAGCAGCCGACTAGCGGGGGCGGATGAGACCCAGTACTTC. Full variable domain (remainder filled in from reference TRBV5-1 and TRBJ2-5): KAGVTQTPRYLIKTRGQQVTLSCSPISGHRSVSWYQQTPGQGLQFLFEYFSETQRNKGNFPGRFSGRQFSNSRSEMNVSTLELGDSALYLCASSRLAGADETQYFGPGTRLLVL.

The genes are TRBV12-3 or TRBV12-4 and TRBJ2-1; no clear D gene. V shed 6 bases and J shed 7 bases, with 13 bases lying between them. The CDR3 spans 13 residues. In DNA, the CDR3 is TGTGCCAGCAGCCCGGCCTCTTGGAATGAGCAGTTCTTC. Translation gives CASSPASWNEQFF.

This chain joins TRBV2 and TRBJ2-2; 11 nucleotides align to TRBD1. The trim removed 7 bases at V and 4 bases at J, leaving 5 bases unmatched. This CDR3 has 15 amino acids. Looked up from germline, CDR1 is SNHLY and CDR2 is FYNNEI. The DNA of the CDR3 is TGTGCCAGCACTCGCGGGACAGGGGGCACCGGGGAGCTGTTTTTT. Amino acid sequence: CASTRGTGGTGELFF.

This chain uses TRBV24-1 with TRBJ1-1, with D possibly being TRBD1 (6 bases). From germline, CDR1 is KGHDR and CDR2 SFDVKD. V lost 5 bases and J lost 2, with 20 bases in between. The CDR3 spans 17 residues. The CDR3 region is CATSALTGMGGNTEAFF. In nucleotides, the CDR3 is TGTGCCACCAGTGCCCTGACAGGAATGGGGGGAAACACTGAAGCTTTCTTT.

J is TRBJ1-2 and V is TRBV5-1; D is uncertain. Trimming took 0 bases from V and 3 from J, leaving 6 bases between them. The CDR3 sequence is 13 residues long. CDR1 is SGHRS, CDR2 YFSETQ, per germline. The CDR3 DNA follows: TGCGCCAGCAGCTTGGGGCAGGACTATGGCTACACCTTC. Translation gives CASSLGQDYGYTF.

The genes are TRBV19 and TRBJ2-5; no clear D gene. This CDR3 spans 13 amino acids. The V gene's germline CDR1 is LNHDA and CDR2 SQIVND (reference sequence). V lost 1 base and J 5 bases, leaving 8 bases between the germline ends. CDR3 sequence: CASSIVLWETQYF. In nucleotides, the CDR3 is TGTGCCAGTAGTATAGTCCTGTGGGAGACCCAGTACTTC.

The chain has TRBV2 and TRBJ1-5; 9 bases are a match to TRBD1. V dropped 9 bases and J dropped 2; count of bases not matched to a gene: 5. The CDR3 is 14 amino acids. Germline loops: CDR1 SNHLY, CDR2 FYNNEI. The CDR3 reads CASTGGIGNQPQHF. The CDR3 coding sequence is TGTGCCAGTACAGGGGGCATTGGCAATCAGCCCCAGCATTTT.

The rearrangement links TRBV27 to TRBJ2-3; D call uncertain. Germline V lookup: CDR1 MNHEY, CDR2 SMNVEV (reference sequence). This CDR3 comprises 15 residues. V was trimmed by 6 bases and J by 3 bases, leaving 16 bases between them. The CDR3 sequence is CASSVQGPETDTQYF. The CDR3 bases are TGTGCCAGCAGCGTGCAAGGGCCAGAGACAGATACGCAGTATTTT.